The present T cell receptor (beta chain) was sequenced within a study of T cell responses to AZD1222 COVID-19 vaccine. Study-level points and caveats: White British donors predominated, females outnumbered males, and clonal diversity was possibly underestimated. Unmutated variant regions are reportedly targeted by nearly half of spike-specific TCRs. No day 14 peak samples; only post-peak repertoires were characterized.

The CDR3 covers 13 residues. With 6 bases removed from V and 4 bases from J, the gap between germline ends came to 10 bases. CDR1 and CDR2 (germline): SNHLY, FYNNEI. On this clone itself: No antigen is known for it.

Clones were read by immunoSEQ multiplex PCR, and TCRdb kept only the in-frame ones, dropping some. Among more than 150,000 clones listed, about nine tenths were seen once. V is TRBV2 and J is TRBJ1-5; tentative D call: TRBD1 (6 bases). This clonotype originated in an adult in good health. Material: peripheral blood, obtained on day 0 of AZD1222 vaccination. Here the CDR3 reads CASRSTGNQPQHF. CDR3 nucleotides: TGTGCCAGCAGATCCACAGGGAATCAGCCCCAGCATTTT.